This T cell receptor beta chain was sequenced during a study of PD-1 blockade in classical Hodgkin lymphoma. Sequenced by immunoSEQ multiplex PCR; TCRdb stores in-frame clones only, minus some. Of some 100,000 clones listed, around 89% were seen once; the top ten hold 6.6%. As for this clone: Its matching antigen is unknown.

Findings and limits, study-wide: It was reported that newly diagnosed patients had less baseline TCR diversity than healthy donors.

The patients all showed relapse after autologous stem cell transplantation, while their brentuximab vedotin exposure varied. The study recorded best responses of complete response, partial response or progressive disease. Specimen: peripheral blood mononuclear cells (PBMCs), collected before the second cycle of nivolumab. The origin of this receptor is a human donor with classical Hodgkin lymphoma.

CDR3 protein: CARSLNVGGMSEAFF. CDR3 nucleotide sequence: TGTGCCAGAAGCTTGAACGTGGGGGGAATGTCTGAAGCTTTCTTT. The rearrangement uses TRBV5-3 and TRBJ1-1; a weak D match, TRBD1 (5 bases). Being an ORF, TRBV5-3 has a function that is uncertain. This CDR3 region has 15 residues. V lost 1 base and J 6 bases, leaving 16 bases between the germline ends.